Listed below are T cell receptor beta chains from one sample, sequenced in a study of T cell changes during pregnancy in multiple sclerosis. TCRdb's copy holds only in-frame clones and misses some; the assay was immunoSEQ multiplex PCR. The table has around 50,000 clones, 85% to 90% seen once. The source material was CD8+ T cells from peripheral blood mononuclear cells, sampled in the second trimester of pregnancy. The receptors derive from a female donor with multiple sclerosis, enrolled in a pregnancy study. The CDR3 runs from the conserved cysteine through the conserved F or W. Each record gives: V gene, clone size, D gene, J gene, CDR3 DNA, CDR3 protein. A D gene is named only where the DNA matches it firmly. Some rows have no size entry. The others give once, few or many, or a class for an expanded clone.

V gene: TRBV6-5
clone size: NA
D gene: TRBD1
J gene: TRBJ2-5
CDR3 DNA: TGTGCCAGCAGTCCTTGGACAGGGGGTATGAAGACCCAGTACTTC
CDR3 protein: CASSPWTGGMKTQYF

V gene: TRBV7-3
clone size: once
D gene: TRBD2
J gene: TRBJ2-1
CDR3 DNA: TGTGCCAGCAGCCCTAGCGGGAATGAGCAGTTCTTC
CDR3 protein: CASSPSGNEQFF

V gene: TRBV19
clone size: NA
D gene: TRBD2
J gene: TRBJ2-1
CDR3 DNA: TGTGCCAGTAGTGGGGGGGGGATTTACAATGAGCAGTTCTTC
CDR3 protein: CASSGGGIYNEQFF

V gene: TRBV4-1
clone size: once
D gene: TRBD1
J gene: TRBJ1-1
CDR3 DNA: TGCGCCACCGCCTTCCGACAGGGGCTTGGGTTTGGCACTGAAGCTTTCTTT
CDR3 protein: CATAFRQGLGFGTEAFF

V gene: TRBV5-8
clone size: NA
D gene: NA
J gene: TRBJ1-5
CDR3 DNA: TGTGCCAGCAGCTCCCGGAGCAATCAGCCCCAGCATTTT
CDR3 protein: CASSSRSNQPQHF

V gene: TRBV29-1
clone size: NA
D gene: NA
J gene: TRBJ2-1
CDR3 DNA: TGCAGCGATGGACAGCCTATAAACAATGAGCAGTTCTTC
CDR3 protein: CSDGQPINNEQFF

V gene: TRBV6-5
clone size: NA
D gene: NA
J gene: TRBJ1-2
CDR3 DNA: TGTGCCAGCAGCCCCGACAGTTTAGGCTACACCTTC
CDR3 protein: CASSPDSLGYTF

V gene: TRBV6-6
clone size: once
D gene: TRBD1
J gene: TRBJ2-2
CDR3 DNA: TGTGCCAGCAGTTACGCGACAGGGTTTAGCACCGGGGAGCTGTTTTTT
CDR3 protein: CASSYATGFSTGELFF

V gene: TRBV9
clone size: NA
D gene: NA
J gene: TRBJ1-4
CDR3 DNA: TGTGCCAGCAGTGACGGTGCAGGCAGCATTGAAAAACTGTTTTTT
CDR3 protein: CASSDGAGSIEKLFF

V gene: TRBV5-6
clone size: NA
D gene: TRBD1
J gene: TRBJ1-3
CDR3 DNA: TGTGCCAGTGCCACAGGGGATGGCTCTGGAAACACCATATATTTT
CDR3 protein: CASATGDGSGNTIYF

V gene: TRBV15
clone size: NA
D gene: TRBD1
J gene: TRBJ2-5
CDR3 DNA: TGTGCCACCAGCAGCCGGACAGGGGGCGCAGAGACCCAGTACTTC
CDR3 protein: CATSSRTGGAETQYF

V gene: TRBV27
clone size: once
D gene: TRBD1
J gene: TRBJ1-2
CDR3 DNA: TGTGCCAGCAGCCCCGGGACAGATATTTATGGCTACACCTTC
CDR3 protein: CASSPGTDIYGYTF

V gene: TRBV10-3
clone size: NA
D gene: TRBD1
J gene: TRBJ2-7
CDR3 DNA: TGTGCCATCACTCCGACAGGGTCCTACGAGCAGTACTTC
CDR3 protein: CAITPTGSYEQYF